Below, 25 T cell receptor beta chains from the same sample are listed, as sequenced in a study of cytomegalovirus exposure and HLA in healthy donors (dated by TCRdb to the late 2010s). The library was made by the immunoSEQ multiplex PCR assay. For the multiplex PCR, a mixture combining 60 forward primers for TCR Vbeta segments and 13 reverse primers for TCR Jbeta segments was used. The clones in this table, taken by TCRdb from immuneACCESS, are in-frame only. Not every clone is retained; where verified, under half of the shortfall comes from an unresolved V gene, and the cause of the rest is unknown. The sample table records about 160,000 clones; about 75% of these occur just once. The ten largest clones capture around 2.4% of the sample. The sample was PBMCs. These TCRs come from a female donor in good health and CMV-seronegative.

The chain employs TRBV7-3 and TRBJ2-7; D perhaps matches TRBD1 (6 bases). Germline V gene lookup returns CDR1 SGHTA and CDR2 FQGTGA. The CDR3 loop spans 15 amino acids. V lost 1 base, J lost 7 bases, and 17 bases lay in between. The CDR3 nucleotides are TGTGCCAGCAGCTTAAACAGGGCTCCCGAGAGGGAGCAGTACTTC. Translation gives CASSLNRAPEREQYF.

The chain combines TRBV11-2 with TRBJ2-7, with TRBD2 identical over 9 bases. This CDR3 has 15 residues. Germline CDR1 is SGHAT and CDR2 is FQNNGV. V was pared by 4 bases and J by 2 bases, with 6 bases of the junction left unmatched. Here the CDR3 DNA reads TGTGCCAGCAGCTCTCCTAGCGGGATTGCCTACGAGCAGTACTTC. It translates to CASSSPSGIAYEQYF.

This CDR3 is CASSVVSSGMTGNGYTF. The CDR3 nucleotides read TGTGCCAGCAGCGTAGTGAGTTCGGGCATGACCGGGAATGGCTACACCTTC. This chain links TRBV9 with TRBJ1-2; D is uncertain. This CDR3 has 17 residues. The V gene lost 0 bases and the J gene lost 6 bases, with 21 bases spanning the gap. Germline V CDR1 and CDR2: SGDLS, YYNGEE. Looking up the rest from reference TRBV9 and TRBJ1-2 gives the full variable domain: DSGVTQTPKHLITATGQRVTLRCSPRSGDLSVYWYQQSLDQGLQFLIQYYNGEERAKGNILERFSAQQFPDLHSELNLSSLELGDSALYFCASSVVSSGMTGNGYTFGSGTRLTVV.

The chain carries TRBV9 and TRBJ1-3, with 7 bases aligning to TRBD1. The CDR3 is 17 residues long. V trimming: 0 bases; J trimming: 1 base; junction bases outside the gene matches: 7. Per germline, CDR1 SGDLS and CDR2 YYNGEE. Here the CDR3 reads CASSVGQGRDSGNTIYF. DNA for the CDR3: TGTGCCAGCAGCGTAGGACAGGGAAGAGATTCTGGAAACACCATATATTTT.

CDR3 in DNA: TGCGCCAGCAGTCAATATCCCGGGACAGGAGGCAATCAGCCCCAGCATTTT. It translates to CASSQYPGTGGNQPQHF. This chain joins TRBV23-1 and TRBJ1-5; 8 bases are a match to TRBD1. TRBV23-1 is marked as an open reading frame, function uncertain. This CDR3 is 17 amino acids long. The V and J ends lost 1 base and 2 bases, in that order; junction bases with no gene match: 7.

This chain connects TRBV30 to TRBJ2-1; tentatively, D is TRBD2 (6 bases). CDR3 size: 11 residues. Germline V gene lookup returns CDR1 GTSNPN and CDR2 SVGIG (reference sequence). V lost 4 bases to trimming and J lost 7 bases, with 8 bases between them. CDR3: CAWKEGNEQFF. Written as DNA, the CDR3 is TGTGCCTGGAAGGAGGGGAATGAGCAGTTCTTC. The whole variable domain, filled in from reference TRBV30 and TRBJ2-1, reads SQTIHQWPATLVQPVGSPLSLECTVEGTSNPNLYWYRQAAGRGLQLLFYSVGIGQISSEVPQNLSASRPQDRQFILSSKKLLLSDSGFYLCAWKEGNEQFFGPGTRLTVL.

This chain joins TRBV4-3 and TRBJ2-3; D may be TRBD2 (5 bases). The germline V gene encodes CDR1 LGHNA and CDR2 YSLEER. The CDR3 loop spans 15 amino acids. V was clipped by 1 base and J by 2 bases, with 10 bases between them. The CDR3 loop reads CASSQGPSPTDTQYF. Written as DNA, the CDR3 is TGCGCCAGCAGCCAAGGTCCTAGCCCCACAGATACGCAGTATTTT.

This clone showed up just once. V is TRBV28 and J is TRBJ1-5, with D possibly matching TRBD1 (5 bases). CDR1 MDHEN and CDR2 SYDVKM come from the germline V gene. This CDR3 is 12 amino acids long. V gave up 8 bases and J gave up 2 bases, with 7 bases separating them. The DNA of the CDR3 is TGTGCCAGCGGGACTGGCAATCAGCCCCAGCATTTT. Translation: CASGTGNQPQHF.

The J gene is TRBJ2-7, the V gene TRBV10-3; 8 bases line up with TRBD1. V trimming: 4 bases; J trimming: 2 bases; junction bases outside the gene matches: 7. This CDR3 has 15 residues. The germline gives CDR1 ENHRY, CDR2 SYGVKD. The CDR3 reads CAISAGQGWAYEQYF. For the CDR3, the DNA is TGTGCCATCAGTGCTGGACAGGGTTGGGCCTACGAGCAGTACTTC.

The chain carries TRBV7-6 and TRBJ1-5; 8 bases align to TRBD1. The V gene's germline CDR1 is SGHVS and CDR2 FNYEAQ. The V and J ends lost 5 bases and 4 bases, in that order; junction bases with no gene match: 10. CDR3 length equals 16 residues. The CDR3 region is CASSQRTGLFNQPQHF. DNA of the CDR3: TGTGCCAGCAGCCAACGGACAGGGCTCTTTAATCAGCCCCAGCATTTT. The entire variable domain, with the rest obtained from reference TRBV7-6 and TRBJ1-5, is as follows: GAGVSQSPRYKVTKRGQDVALRCDPISGHVSLYWYRQALGQGPEFLTYFNYEAQQDKSGLPNDRFSAERPEGSISTLTIQRTEQRDSAMYRCASSQRTGLFNQPQHFGDGTRLSIL.

The rearrangement links TRBV7-6 to TRBJ1-2, with a tentative D call TRBD1 (5 bases). The germline V and J ends were trimmed by 4 bases and 7 bases, with 10 bases remaining between them. This CDR3 has 12 residues. Germline values: CDR1 SGHVS, CDR2 FNYEAQ. The CDR3 sequence is CASSSWGGGYTF. The CDR3 region has the DNA TGTGCCAGCAGCTCTTGGGGGGGTGGCTACACCTTC.

The chain couples TRBV14 to TRBJ2-1; the D is unclear. Per the germline V gene, CDR1 is SGHDN and CDR2 is FVKESK. CDR3 length: 15 amino acids. The germline V and J ends were trimmed by 0 bases and 0 bases, with 6 bases remaining between them. The CDR3 region has the DNA TGTGCCAGCAGCCAAGACCGGAGCTCCTACAATGAGCAGTTCTTC. This codes for CASSQDRSSYNEQFF. Supplemented by reference TRBV14 and TRBJ2-1, the full variable domain reads EAGVTQFPSHSVIEKGQTVTLRCDPISGHDNLYWYRRVMGKEIKFLLHFVKESKQDESGMPNNRFLAERTGGTYSTLKVQPAELEDSGVYFCASSQDRSSYNEQFFGPGTRLTVL.

V and J are TRBV11-3 and TRBJ2-5; D is uncertain. V was pared by 1 base and J by 5 bases, with 11 bases between. This CDR3 is built from 14 residues. Germline CDR1 and CDR2: SGHNT and YENEEA. In nucleotides, the CDR3 is TGTGCCAGCAGCTTAGGTGGAGACGGGGAGACCCAGTACTTC. This translates into CASSLGGDGETQYF.

The V call is TRBV11-2, the J call TRBJ2-6; D perhaps matches TRBD1 (6 bases). This CDR3 has 18 residues. Germline-derived CDR1 and CDR2 are SGHAT and FQNNGV. The germline V and J ends were trimmed by 5 bases and 2 bases, with 19 bases remaining between them. CDR3 DNA: TGTGCCAGCAGCCCTCCCTTGGGGACACGGGCTGGGGCCAACGTCCTGACTTTC. This encodes CASSPPLGTRAGANVLTF.

V gene TRBV27 combines with J gene TRBJ1-2, with TRBD1 identical over 9 bases. Trimming cost V 10 bases and J 0 bases; bases outside gene matches: 3. The CDR3 has 13 residues. The germline V gene encodes CDR1 MNHEY and CDR2 SMNVEV (reference sequence). CDR3 in amino acids: CATTGGANYGYTF. CDR3 DNA sequence: TGTGCCACCACAGGGGGCGCTAACTATGGCTACACCTTC.

This clone has just a few counts. The chain links TRBV7-2 to TRBJ2-1; D is unclear. V shed 5 bases and J shed 6 bases, with 14 bases lying between them. The V gene's germline CDR1 is SGHTA and CDR2 FQGNSA. The CDR3 consists of 14 residues. CDR3 in DNA: TGTGCCAGCAGCCCAGACTCCTCTCGCAATGAGCAGTTCTTC. As protein: CASSPDSSRNEQFF. The whole variable domain, filled in from reference TRBV7-2 and TRBJ2-1, reads GAGVSQSPSNKVTEKGKDVELRCDPISGHTALYWYRQSLGQGLEFLIYFQGNSAPDKSGLPSDRFSAERTGGSVSTLTIQRTQQEDSAVYLCASSPDSSRNEQFFGPGTRLTVL.

The rearrangement joins TRBV12-5 to TRBJ1-1; a possible D gene is TRBD1 (5 bases). V was trimmed by 9 bases and J by 1 base, leaving 12 bases between them. CDR1 and CDR2 (germline): LGHNT, FRNRAP. The CDR3 totals 13 residues. The CDR3 reads CASGGDKNTEAFF. The CDR3 DNA reads as TGTGCTAGCGGGGGGGATAAGAACACTGAAGCTTTCTTT. Filled out from reference TRBV12-5 and TRBJ1-1, the complete variable domain reads DARVTQTPRHKVTEMGQEVTMRCQPILGHNTVFWYRQTMMQGLELLAYFRNRAPLDDSGMPKDRFSAEMPDATLATLKIQPSEPRDSAVYFCASGGDKNTEAFFGQGTRLTVV.

The chain couples TRBV9 to TRBJ1-4; D gene ambiguous. CDR1 is SGDLS, CDR2 YYNGEE, per germline. This CDR3 has 14 residues. V was clipped by 0 bases and J by 5 bases, with 8 bases between them. CDR3 nucleotide sequence: TGTGCCAGCAGCGTAGCTTCGCGCAATGAAAAACTGTTTTTT. Translation: CASSVASRNEKLFF.

The rearrangement uses TRBV11-1 and TRBJ2-2, with D possibly matching TRBD1 (5 bases). Germline CDR1 SGHAT, CDR2 FQDESV (reference sequence). Trimming stripped 5 bases from V and 1 base from J, with 11 bases between. CDR3 size: 15 residues. CDR3 sequence (DNA): TGTGCCAGCAGCCCCAGAAGGGGGAACACCGGGGAGCTGTTTTTT. It is translated as CASSPRRGNTGELFF.

The chain employs TRBV5-6 and TRBJ1-2, with D tentatively TRBD1 (5 bases). The CDR3 sequence is 16 residues long. With 4 bases removed from V and 4 bases from J, the gap between germline ends came to 20 bases. CDR1 and CDR2 (germline): SGHDT, YYEEEE. The CDR3 loop reads CASSQGAGAGGYGYTF. The CDR3 nucleotides are TGTGCCAGCAGCCAAGGAGCCGGGGCCGGGGGCTATGGCTACACCTTC.

The chain couples TRBV27 to TRBJ1-5; D might be TRBD1 (5 bases). The ends were cut back, 3 bases at V and 11 bases at J, with 14 bases in the middle. Germline values: CDR1 MNHEY, CDR2 SMNVEV (reference sequence). The CDR3 has 13 residues. In nucleotides, the CDR3 is TGTGCCAGCAGTTTGGCGGGGGGTGGGACCCAGCATTTT. It specifies CASSLAGGGTQHF.

The CDR3 spells CASSQAPAGGAAGELFF. CDR3 coding DNA: TGCGCCAGCAGCCAAGCTCCGGCCGGGGGGGCGGCCGGGGAGCTGTTTTTT. The genes are TRBV4-3 and TRBJ2-2; 8 bases are a match to TRBD2. This CDR3 is built from 17 residues. Germline values: CDR1 LGHNA, CDR2 YSLEER. V shed 1 base, J shed 6 bases, and the junction held 10 bases outside the gene matches.

As to this clone: This sample includes further DNA sequences coding for the same CDR3. The chain combines TRBV28 with TRBJ1-5; TRBD1 matches 7 bases. The trim removed 8 bases at V and 10 bases at J, leaving 14 bases unmatched. Per the germline V gene, CDR1 is MDHEN and CDR2 is SYDVKM. This CDR3 has 14 amino acids. The DNA of the CDR3 is TGTGCCAGCGGAAAGCAGACAGGGAATAGACCCCAGCATTTT. As protein: CASGKQTGNRPQHF.

V gene TRBV29-1 combines with J gene TRBJ2-7, with 13 bases that match TRBD2. The CDR3 extends over 15 amino acids. The V segment lost 0 bases and the J segment 9 bases; nucleotides outside the gene matches: 8. Germline CDR1 SQVTM, CDR2 ANQGSEA. CDR3 coding DNA: TGCAGCGTTGAAGAAGGACTAGCGGGGGACTCGTTGCAGTACTTC. It yields the protein CSVEEGLAGDSLQYF.

The CDR3 nucleotides read TGCGCCAGCAGCTTGGGGATGGGACAGTCCTACAATGAGCAGTTCTTC. Its translation is CASSLGMGQSYNEQFF. This chain links TRBV5-1 with TRBJ2-1; 7 bases match TRBD1. J gave up 1 base and V 0 bases, and 4 bases lay outside the gene matches. Germline V gives CDR1 SGHRS, CDR2 YFSETQ. The CDR3 length is 16 residues.